A selection of T cell receptor beta chains follows, all from one sample in a study of blood T cell repertoires in COVID-19. The table came from immunoSEQ multiplex PCR; TCRdb's copy has only in-frame clones and leaves some out. This sample yields about 180,000 clones, of which around 87% are seen a single time; approximately 12% belongs to the top ten. The sample taken for sequencing was peripheral blood. The receptors come from a woman in her 70s with COVID-19, enrolled during active disease. CDR3s include the opening cysteine and the closing phenylalanine or tryptophan. Fields, in order: D gene, J gene, V gene, clone size, CDR3 DNA, CDR3 protein. D genes are given only for firm matches. Only part of the rows carry a size: once, few, many, or a class if the clone is expanded.

d_call: TRBD2
j_call: TRBJ2-2
v_call: TRBV2
clone_size: few
cdr3_nt: TGTGCCAGCAGGAGAGGGACTAGCGGACTAAACACCGGGGAGCTGTTTTTT
cdr3_aa: CASRRGTSGLNTGELFF

d_call: TRBD1
j_call: TRBJ1-2
v_call: TRBV10-3
clone_size: -
cdr3_nt: TGTGCCATCAGTGAGTCGAATAGGGGGCATGGCTACACCTTC
cdr3_aa: CAISESNRGHGYTF

d_call: -
j_call: TRBJ2-1
v_call: TRBV7-9
clone_size: -
cdr3_nt: TGTGCCAGCAGCTTAGTCGCAGGCTGGAGGAATGAGCAGTTCTTC
cdr3_aa: CASSLVAGWRNEQFF

d_call: -
j_call: TRBJ2-3
v_call: TRBV7-3
clone_size: once
cdr3_nt: TGTGCCAGCAGCTTACCAGGGGTCACAGATACGCAGTATTTT
cdr3_aa: CASSLPGVTDTQYF

d_call: -
j_call: TRBJ1-5
v_call: TRBV28
clone_size: few
cdr3_nt: TGTGCCAGCAGTTTCCGTCAGGGTCTAAGGCAGCCCCAGCATTTT
cdr3_aa: CASSFRQGLRQPQHF

d_call: TRBD2
j_call: TRBJ2-5
v_call: TRBV5-1
clone_size: once
cdr3_nt: TGCGCCAGCAGCTTGAACCTAGCGGGCTCTGGCGGGACCCAGTACTTC
cdr3_aa: CASSLNLAGSGGTQYF

d_call: -
j_call: TRBJ2-1
v_call: TRBV3-1/TRBV3-2
clone_size: -
cdr3_nt: TGTGCCAGCAGCCAACGGCAGGTTTACAATGAGCAGTTCTTC
cdr3_aa: CASSQRQVYNEQFF

d_call: TRBD1
j_call: TRBJ2-4
v_call: TRBV28
clone_size: -
cdr3_nt: TGTGCCAGCAGTACGGCCGGGACAGGGTACAAAAACATTCAGTACTTC
cdr3_aa: CASSTAGTGYKNIQYF

d_call: TRBD1
j_call: TRBJ2-7
v_call: TRBV7-8
clone_size: -
cdr3_nt: TGTGCCAGCAGCCTAGGGACAGGGTGGTACGAGCAGTACTTC
cdr3_aa: CASSLGTGWYEQYF

d_call: TRBD1
j_call: TRBJ1-5
v_call: TRBV7-9
clone_size: -
cdr3_nt: TGTGCCAGCAGCCCCGGGACAGGGGGCCGTCAGCCCCAGCATTTT
cdr3_aa: CASSPGTGGRQPQHF

d_call: TRBD2
j_call: TRBJ2-1
v_call: TRBV7-3
clone_size: -
cdr3_nt: TGTGCCAGCAGCCTGGGGGGACTAGCGGGAGGTGAGCAGTTCTTC
cdr3_aa: CASSLGGLAGGEQFF

d_call: -
j_call: TRBJ1-2
v_call: TRBV12-3/TRBV12-4
clone_size: -
cdr3_nt: TGTGCCAGCAGTATCGGCACCAGGGGACGCTACACCTTC
cdr3_aa: CASSIGTRGRYTF

d_call: -
j_call: TRBJ1-1
v_call: TRBV27
clone_size: -
cdr3_nt: TGTGCCAGCGTATCTCTAGACAGGAACACTGAAGCTTTCTTT
cdr3_aa: CASVSLDRNTEAFF

d_call: TRBD2
j_call: TRBJ2-5
v_call: TRBV6-1
clone_size: -
cdr3_nt: TGTGCCAGCAGTGAAGTCGGGGCGGGAGGGAACCAAGAGACCCAGTACTTC
cdr3_aa: CASSEVGAGGNQETQYF

d_call: -
j_call: TRBJ1-6
v_call: TRBV5-4
clone_size: -
cdr3_nt: TGTGCCAGCAGCGTTATTGGGAGCCCCTCACCCCTCCACTTT
cdr3_aa: CASSVIGSPSPLHF

d_call: TRBD1
j_call: TRBJ1-5
v_call: TRBV7-2
clone_size: -
cdr3_nt: TGTGCCAGCAGCTTAGCCCTCGGCGGCAGGGGGCATCAGCCCCAGCATTTT
cdr3_aa: CASSLALGGRGHQPQHF

d_call: -
j_call: TRBJ1-2
v_call: TRBV19
clone_size: -
cdr3_nt: TGTGCCAGTATCGGCAGGGGAATCAGTGGCTACACCTTC
cdr3_aa: CASIGRGISGYTF

d_call: TRBD2
j_call: TRBJ2-2
v_call: TRBV9
clone_size: -
cdr3_nt: TGTGCCAGCAGCTCCAGACTAGCGGGGCCGAACACCGGGGAGCTGTTTTTT
cdr3_aa: CASSSRLAGPNTGELFF

d_call: TRBD2
j_call: TRBJ2-2
v_call: TRBV27
clone_size: -
cdr3_nt: TGTGCCAGCAGCCATCTAGCGGTCAACACCGGGGAGCTGTTTTTT
cdr3_aa: CASSHLAVNTGELFF

d_call: TRBD1
j_call: TRBJ1-1
v_call: TRBV6-5
clone_size: -
cdr3_nt: TGTGCCAGCAAACACTTGGACAGGGTAAGGACTGAAGCTTTCTTT
cdr3_aa: CASKHLDRVRTEAFF

d_call: TRBD1
j_call: TRBJ2-2
v_call: TRBV18
clone_size: -
cdr3_nt: TGTGCCAGCTCACCACGACCGGGACAGGGGCTCACCGGGGAGCTGTTTTTT
cdr3_aa: CASSPRPGQGLTGELFF

d_call: -
j_call: TRBJ1-1
v_call: TRBV5-1
clone_size: -
cdr3_nt: TGCGCCAGCAGCTTCCCGGGCACTGAAGCTTTCTTT
cdr3_aa: CASSFPGTEAFF

d_call: -
j_call: TRBJ2-5
v_call: TRBV7-3
clone_size: -
cdr3_nt: TGTGCCAGCAGCTTAACTGGGCGGGCTGTGGAGACCCAGTACTTC
cdr3_aa: CASSLTGRAVETQYF

d_call: -
j_call: TRBJ2-5
v_call: TRBV19
clone_size: -
cdr3_nt: TGTGCCAGTAGGAGGTGGGCTAGCGAGGGAGAGACCCAGTACTTC
cdr3_aa: CASRRWASEGETQYF

d_call: TRBD2
j_call: TRBJ2-7
v_call: TRBV24-1
clone_size: -
cdr3_nt: TGTGCCACCAGTGATCCGCGTCGGGGGGTGAACCCCTACGAGCAGTACTTC
cdr3_aa: CATSDPRRGVNPYEQYF

d_call: TRBD2
j_call: TRBJ2-2
v_call: TRBV5-4
clone_size: -
cdr3_nt: TGTGCCAGCAGCTTGAGCGGGAGGGCCCTCACCGGGGAGCTGTTTTTT
cdr3_aa: CASSLSGRALTGELFF

d_call: TRBD1
j_call: TRBJ1-1
v_call: TRBV7-2
clone_size: -
cdr3_nt: TGTGCCAGCAGCGCACCGGGACAGGGGAGAACTGAAGCTTTCTTT
cdr3_aa: CASSAPGQGRTEAFF

d_call: -
j_call: TRBJ1-1
v_call: TRBV29-1
clone_size: -
cdr3_nt: TGCAGCATGACCGGGAGGAACACTGAAGCTTTCTTT
cdr3_aa: CSMTGRNTEAFF

d_call: TRBD2
j_call: TRBJ2-1
v_call: TRBV5-1
clone_size: -
cdr3_nt: TGCGCCAGCAGCACGGAACCTAGCGGGAGGGGATCGAATGAGCAGTTCTTC
cdr3_aa: CASSTEPSGRGSNEQFF

d_call: -
j_call: TRBJ2-5
v_call: TRBV6-1
clone_size: -
cdr3_nt: TGTGCCAGCAGTGAACATGGGGGGGAGACCCAGTACTTC
cdr3_aa: CASSEHGGETQYF

d_call: TRBD2
j_call: TRBJ2-7
v_call: TRBV4-1
clone_size: -
cdr3_nt: TGCGCCAGCAGCCAAGGGGCAGCGGGAGGATCGGTCGAGCAGTACTTC
cdr3_aa: CASSQGAAGGSVEQYF

d_call: -
j_call: TRBJ2-7
v_call: TRBV7-9
clone_size: -
cdr3_nt: TGTGCCAGCAGCTTAAATCCGAGCGAGCAGTACTTC
cdr3_aa: CASSLNPSEQYF

d_call: -
j_call: TRBJ2-7
v_call: TRBV5-6
clone_size: -
cdr3_nt: TGTGCCAGCAGCTTATATGACGAGCAGTACTTC
cdr3_aa: CASSLYDEQYF

d_call: TRBD1
j_call: TRBJ1-2
v_call: TRBV2
clone_size: -
cdr3_nt: TGTGCCAGCAGTGAAGTCCCATCACAGGGGGTTGGGGAAGGCTACACCTTC
cdr3_aa: CASSEVPSQGVGEGYTF

d_call: -
j_call: TRBJ2-3
v_call: TRBV19
clone_size: -
cdr3_nt: TGTGCCAGTAGCGTCAGGGGGGTTAGCACAGATACGCAGTATTTT
cdr3_aa: CASSVRGVSTDTQYF

d_call: TRBD1
j_call: TRBJ2-7
v_call: TRBV27
clone_size: -
cdr3_nt: TGTGCCAGCAGTTCAGCCGACAGGGATGGCGAGCAGTACTTC
cdr3_aa: CASSSADRDGEQYF

d_call: -
j_call: TRBJ1-2
v_call: TRBV6-4
clone_size: -
cdr3_nt: TGTGCCAGCAGGCCCGACAGCAACTATGGCTACACCTTC
cdr3_aa: CASRPDSNYGYTF

d_call: TRBD2
j_call: TRBJ2-7
v_call: TRBV5-6
clone_size: -
cdr3_nt: TGTGCCAGCAGCCCAAGGGGGCGGGGGGGCGAGCAGTACTTC
cdr3_aa: CASSPRGRGGEQYF

d_call: TRBD2
j_call: TRBJ2-7
v_call: TRBV10-3
clone_size: -
cdr3_nt: TGTGCCACCAATCCCGGGACTAGCGGGAGTCACGAGCAGTACTTC
cdr3_aa: CATNPGTSGSHEQYF

d_call: TRBD1
j_call: TRBJ1-6
v_call: TRBV4-1
clone_size: -
cdr3_nt: TGCGCCAGCAGCACACAGGGGGGGAATTCACCCCTCCACTTT
cdr3_aa: CASSTQGGNSPLHF

d_call: -
j_call: TRBJ2-3
v_call: TRBV18
clone_size: -
cdr3_nt: TGTGCCAGCTCCGCGAGAGGGAGTGAAGGGACAGATACGCAGTATTTT
cdr3_aa: CASSARGSEGTDTQYF

d_call: -
j_call: TRBJ2-3
v_call: TRBV21-1
clone_size: -
cdr3_nt: TGTGCCAGCAGCACGGGACAGGGCCTCACAGATACGCAGTATTTT
cdr3_aa: CASSTGQGLTDTQYF

d_call: -
j_call: TRBJ1-2
v_call: TRBV4-1
clone_size: -
cdr3_nt: TGCGCCAGCAGCCAAGTCCGACAGTCGTTCTATGGCTACACCTTC
cdr3_aa: CASSQVRQSFYGYTF

d_call: -
j_call: TRBJ2-2
v_call: TRBV5-1
clone_size: -
cdr3_nt: TGCGCCAGCAGGGCTGGCGGGGCTTCGAACACCGGGGAGCTGTTTTTT
cdr3_aa: CASRAGGASNTGELFF

d_call: -
j_call: TRBJ1-5
v_call: TRBV28
clone_size: -
cdr3_nt: TGTGCCAGCACCCATCGGGGAACCGGCCAGCCCCAGCATTTT
cdr3_aa: CASTHRGTGQPQHF

d_call: TRBD1
j_call: TRBJ2-5
v_call: TRBV10-2
clone_size: -
cdr3_nt: TGCGCCAGCAGGAAGGACAGGGATAAGCCTTACCAAGAGACCCAGTACTTC
cdr3_aa: CASRKDRDKPYQETQYF

d_call: TRBD1
j_call: TRBJ2-1
v_call: TRBV2
clone_size: -
cdr3_nt: TGTGCCAGCAGTGTACAGGGGGCGGTGGTCTTC
cdr3_aa: CASSVQGAVVF

d_call: -
j_call: TRBJ2-1
v_call: TRBV7-2
clone_size: -
cdr3_nt: TGTGCCAGCAGCTTAAGCGCCTCCTACAATGAGCAGTTCTTC
cdr3_aa: CASSLSASYNEQFF

d_call: TRBD1
j_call: TRBJ1-6
v_call: TRBV28
clone_size: few
cdr3_nt: TGTGCCAGTAAGGACAGGGGTAATTCACCCCTCCACTTT
cdr3_aa: CASKDRGNSPLHF

d_call: TRBD2
j_call: TRBJ2-1
v_call: TRBV3-1/TRBV3-2
clone_size: -
cdr3_nt: TGTGCCAGCAGGCGTACCGCGCTAGCGGGCTCCTACAATGAGCAGTTCTTC
cdr3_aa: CASRRTALAGSYNEQFF

d_call: -
j_call: TRBJ2-7
v_call: TRBV11-2
clone_size: -
cdr3_nt: TGTGCCAGCAGCTTAGATTCCCCTAGGCGGTACGAGCAGTACTTC
cdr3_aa: CASSLDSPRRYEQYF